The next 31 T cell receptor beta chains were all read from a single sample in a study of post-analysis software for immune sequencing data. Study-wide results and limits: There were five or six TRBV segments more frequent in patients than controls, and TRBV5-6, TRBV5-1 and TRBV20-1 were among them.

Prepared TCR beta cDNA libraries contained unique molecular identifiers. TCRdb called the PCR reads again in MiXCR, with one record for every CDR3 protein. The sample has roughly 670,000 distinct CDR3 sequences, 59% seen once. These receptors have no known antigen. The sample comprised blood. The receptors were sampled from a girl aged 2 to 9 with multiple sclerosis.

The V call is TRBV7-3, the J call TRBJ2-1; TRBD1 aligns across 7 bases. The CDR3 is 13 residues long. CDR1 and CDR2 (germline): SGHTA, FQGTGA. V trimming: 4 bases; J trimming: 8 bases; junction bases outside the gene matches: 5. CDR3 sequence (DNA): TGTGCCAGCAGCTCCGACAGGGCGGATGAGCAGTTCTTC. This encodes CASSSDRADEQFF.

The J gene is TRBJ2-1, the V gene TRBV5-1; D perhaps matches TRBD1 (5 bases). CDR1 is SGHRS, CDR2 YFSETQ, per germline. The CDR3 consists of 12 residues. Trimming stripped 4 bases from V and 9 bases from J, with 11 bases between. CDR3 DNA sequence: TGCGCCAGCAGCATGCAGGGCGGTGAGCAGTTCTTC. It translates to CASSMQGGEQFF.

This clonotype has more than one count but fewer than ten. This rearrangement joins TRBV7-2 to TRBJ1-1; possible D gene TRBD1, 6 bases. CDR3 size: 14 residues. The germline gives CDR1 SGHTA, CDR2 FQGNSA. The germline V and J ends were trimmed by 2 bases and 4 bases, with 11 bases remaining between them. The DNA of the CDR3 is TGTGCCAGCAGCTTACAAGGGGGAGGCACTGAAGCTTTCTTT. This translates into CASSLQGGGTEAFF.

This clonotype was recorded only once. One end of the junction does not line up with germline, which may come from a read error. This sequence joins TRBV12-3 or TRBV12-4 and TRBJ2-1; 8 bases fit TRBD2. The CDR3 runs 15 residues. The CDR3 protein is CTSSFPSGFYNEQFF. In nucleotides, the CDR3 is TGTACCAGCAGTTTCCCTAGCGGGTTCTACAATGAGCAGTTCTTC.

The gene calls are TRBV9 and TRBJ2-3; the D is unclear. The CDR3 contains 14 residues. Trimming pared 4 bases from V and 1 base from J, leaving 10 bases between. Germline loops: CDR1 SGDLS, CDR2 YYNGEE. In nucleotides, the CDR3 is TGTGCCAGCAGCAGACCAGTTCGCACAGATACGCAGTATTTT. Its protein product is CASSRPVRTDTQYF.

The gene calls are TRBV20-1 and TRBJ2-5, with 8 positions matching TRBD2. The J call is uncertain, as TRBJ2-7 better fits the DNA end. The length of the CDR3 is 13 residues. Germline lookup yields CDR1 DFQATT and CDR2 SNEGSKA (reference sequence). The CDR3 bases are TGCAGTGCAAGGATTAGCGGGGCCTACGAGCAGTACTTC. Translating gives CSARISGAYEQYF.

The chain uses TRBV7-2 and TRBJ1-2; the match to TRBD1 covers 7 bases. The CDR3 runs 16 residues. Germline CDR1 reads SGHTA; CDR2 reads FQGNSA. V trimming: 5 bases; J trimming: 4 bases; junction bases outside the gene matches: 13. CDR3 nucleotide sequence: TGTGCCAGCAGCCCATACGGACAGGAGGTCCTCTATGGCTACACCTTC. Amino acids: CASSPYGQEVLYGYTF.

J is TRBJ2-3 and V is TRBV2; 9 bases line up with TRBD2. Germline assignment: CDR1 SNHLY and CDR2 FYNNEI. Trimming took 3 bases from V and 5 from J; bases not matched to a gene: 6. CDR3 size: 15 residues. CDR3 bases: TGTGCCAGCAGTGATGCGGGGGGGCGGAGAGATACGCAGTATTTT. As protein: CASSDAGGRRDTQYF.

The genes are TRBV2 and TRBJ2-1; 10 positions match TRBD1. After removal of 11 bases from V and 4 bases from J, the junction contained 11 bases not matched to a gene. CDR3 size: 15 residues. Germline lookup yields CDR1 SNHLY and CDR2 FYNNEI. The CDR3 DNA reads as TGTGCCGCCGGGACAGGGGACGCGGTTTACAATGAGCAGTTCTTC. Translated: CAAGTGDAVYNEQFF.

The CDR3 spells CASSYLSGRQETQYF. The CDR3 DNA reads TGTGCCAGCAGTTACTTATCTGGTAGACAAGAGACCCAGTACTTC. The chain couples TRBV6-2 or TRBV6-3 to TRBJ2-5, with unresolved D. V was cut by 1 base and J by 2 bases, with 11 bases left in between. CDR1 is MNHEY and CDR2 is SVGEGT in the germline V gene. The CDR3 runs to 15 residues.

The chain combines TRBV7-9 with TRBJ1-1; 7 positions agree with TRBD1. V dropped 7 bases and J dropped 5; count of bases not matched to a gene: 4. The germline gives CDR1 SEHNR, CDR2 FQNEAQ (reference sequence). The CDR3 spans 12 residues. The CDR3 bases are TGTGCCAGCAATCAGGGGGTAACTGAAGCTTTCTTT. Protein: CASNQGVTEAFF.

This chain connects TRBV7-9 to TRBJ2-3, with D unclear. The V gene lost 8 bases and the J gene lost 1 base, with 10 bases spanning the gap. The CDR3 contains 13 residues. Per germline, CDR1 SEHNR and CDR2 FQNEAQ (reference sequence). The CDR3 spells CASFYGGTDTQYF. The CDR3 nucleotides read TGTGCCAGCTTTTATGGCGGCACAGATACGCAGTATTTT.

Worth noting for this clonotype: One end of the junction does not line up with germline, which may come from a read error. CDR3 amino acids: CASSLDAVGNGYTF. CDR3 sequence (DNA): TGTGCCAGTAGTCTAGATGCGGTAGGAAATGGCTACACCTTC. The chain joins TRBV19 to TRBJ1-2; no clear D gene. The CDR3 is 14 amino acids. Germline-derived CDR1 and CDR2 are LNHDA and SQIVND (reference sequence).

J is TRBJ1-1 and V is TRBV7-8; D gene unclear. The CDR3 runs 12 residues. The V gene lost 5 bases and the J gene lost 8 bases, with 12 bases spanning the gap. CDR1 is SGHVS and CDR2 is FQNEAQ in the germline V gene. In nucleotides, the CDR3 is TGTGCCAGCAGCCGGGGTCTAGAAGAAGCTTTCTTT. Protein product: CASSRGLEEAFF.

This clonotype was counted between two and nine times. The rearrangement joins TRBV3-1 to TRBJ2-3; D call uncertain. Trimming took 0 bases from V and 4 from J, leaving 8 bases between them. Germline V gene lookup returns CDR1 LGHDT and CDR2 YNNKEL (reference sequence). The CDR3 spans 14 residues. The CDR3 protein is CASSQDLWADTQYF. The DNA of the CDR3 is TGTGCCAGCAGCCAAGATCTGTGGGCAGATACGCAGTATTTT.

The chain couples TRBV6-6 to TRBJ1-4; tentatively, D is TRBD1 (5 bases). Trimming removed 6 bases at V and 2 bases at J, with 13 bases between. This CDR3 contains 15 residues. Germline V gene sequence: CDR1 MNHNY, CDR2 SVGAGI (reference sequence). CDR3 nucleotide sequence: TGTGCCAGCAGGCCCCCGGGGGGGACTAATGAAAAACTGTTTTTT. Amino acid sequence: CASRPPGGTNEKLFF.

This clonotype was seen a few times. This chain's CDR3 is CSARGTSGSLGEQFF. The CDR3, as DNA: TGCAGTGCTAGAGGGACTAGCGGGAGTCTGGGCGAGCAGTTCTTC. The chain recombines TRBV20-1 with TRBJ2-1, with 13 nucleotides matching TRBD2. This CDR3 is built from 15 residues. Germline trimming cut 1 base from V and 10 bases from J; bases unmatched to any gene: 7. Germline CDR1 reads DFQATT; CDR2 reads SNEGSKA (reference sequence).

V usage is TRBV7-3 and J usage is TRBJ2-1; 12 nucleotides align to TRBD2. The V segment lost 5 bases and the J segment 9 bases; nucleotides outside the gene matches: 8. The germline V gene has CDR1 SGHTA and CDR2 FQGTGA. The CDR3 covers 15 residues. This CDR3 is CASSLATSGSREQFF. The CDR3 region has the DNA TGTGCCAGCAGCCTTGCGACTAGCGGGAGTCGTGAGCAGTTCTTC.

This clonotype has just a few counts. The chain carries TRBV29-1 and TRBJ1-2, with D tentatively TRBD1 (5 bases). Germline V lookup: CDR1 SQVTM, CDR2 ANQGSEA. Trimming took 5 bases from V and 3 from J, leaving 10 bases between them. The CDR3 runs 12 residues. The CDR3 sequence is CSVRGMDYGYTF. CDR3 nucleotide sequence: TGCAGCGTTAGGGGCATGGACTATGGCTACACCTTC.

V and J are TRBV5-1 and TRBJ1-1; 8 bases align to TRBD1. This CDR3 spans 15 amino acids. J lost 4 bases, V lost 0 bases, and 5 bases had no gene match. The germline CDR1 and CDR2 sequences are SGHRS and YFSETQ. CDR3 sequence reads: CASSLAGGSGTEAFF. For the CDR3, the DNA is TGCGCCAGCAGCTTGGCAGGGGGCTCAGGCACTGAAGCTTTCTTT.

The J gene is TRBJ2-3, the V gene TRBV7-9; a possible D gene is TRBD1 (6 bases). This CDR3 spans 17 amino acids. The V end lost 7 bases, the J end lost 2 bases, and 22 bases lay between the germline ends. Looked up from germline, CDR1 is SEHNR and CDR2 is FQNEAQ (reference sequence). CDR3 DNA: TGTGCCAGCAACGATGCATTGGGGCAGGGGAACACAGATACGCAGTATTTT. It is translated as CASNDALGQGNTDTQYF.

This clonotype was detected only a few times. The chain joins TRBV4-2 to TRBJ2-4; TRBD2 matches at 7 bases. V dropped 1 base and J dropped 0; count of bases not matched to a gene: 12. The germline CDR1 and CDR2 sequences are LGHNA and YNFKEQ. CDR3 length equals 19 residues. CDR3 in DNA: TGTGCCAGCAGCCAAGGTCGGGCTAGCGGTTCCTTAGCCAAAAACATTCAGTACTTC. It specifies CASSQGRASGSLAKNIQYF.

The chain has TRBV9 and TRBJ2-7, with 14 bases fitting TRBD2. In germline, CDR1 is SGDLS, CDR2 YYNGEE. The CDR3 consists of 17 residues. The V segment lost 0 bases and the J segment 4 bases; nucleotides outside the gene matches: 6. The DNA for the CDR3 is TGTGCCAGCAGCGTAGGCGGGGGACTAGCGGGGGCTTACGAGCAGTACTTC. Its protein product is CASSVGGGLAGAYEQYF.

This chain joins TRBV7-2 and TRBJ2-7; 12 bases are a match to TRBD1. This CDR3 has 15 amino acids. J lost 3 bases, V lost 5 bases, and 5 bases had no gene match. Looked up from germline, CDR1 is SGHTA and CDR2 is FQGNSA. The chain's CDR3 is CASSSGTGGYYEQYF. The DNA for the CDR3 is TGTGCCAGCAGCAGCGGGACAGGGGGCTACTACGAGCAGTACTTC.

The V and J genes are TRBV7-6 and TRBJ1-4, with a weak D call TRBD1 (6 bases). The V and J ends lost 0 bases and 7 bases respectively, with 12 bases between them. From germline, CDR1 is SGHVS and CDR2 FNYEAQ. The CDR3 covers 15 residues. In nucleotides, the CDR3 is TGTGCCAGCAGCTTAGCGGGAGGGGGAGGTGAAAAACTGTTTTTT. Translated: CASSLAGGGGEKLFF.

This clonotype has a handful of counts. This rearrangement joins TRBV29-1 to TRBJ1-1; a weak D match, TRBD1 (5 bases). V lost 4 bases and J lost 6, with 15 bases in between. CDR3 size: 13 residues. Germline CDR1 and CDR2: SQVTM and ANQGSEA. CDR3: CSVVLWDGSEAFF. The CDR3 bases are TGCAGCGTTGTACTGTGGGACGGGTCTGAAGCTTTCTTT.

The chain combines TRBV28 with TRBJ1-1; D is possibly TRBD1 (6 bases). V lost 2 bases to trimming and J lost 6 bases, with 16 bases between them. Germline-derived CDR1 and CDR2 are MDHEN and SYDVKM. CDR3 length: 15 amino acids. CDR3 residues: CASSLGPHGGAEAFF. The CDR3 nucleotides read TGTGCCAGCAGTTTAGGCCCCCATGGGGGCGCTGAAGCTTTCTTT.

J is TRBJ1-5 and V is TRBV12-3 or TRBV12-4, with D perhaps matching TRBD1 (5 bases). V lost 6 bases and J lost 5, with 11 bases in between. This CDR3 is 13 amino acids long. The CDR3 here is CASRGRGDQPQHF. In DNA form, the CDR3 reads TGTGCCAGCAGGGGAAGAGGGGATCAGCCCCAGCATTTT.

V gene TRBV6-6 combines with J gene TRBJ2-1; 13 bases are a match to TRBD2. V gave up 8 bases and J gave up 6 bases; unmatched junction bases: 10. This CDR3 comprises 16 residues. Germline V gives CDR1 MNHNY, CDR2 SVGAGI (reference sequence). CDR3 residues: CASSLGLAGLSNEQFF. For the CDR3, the DNA is TGTGCCAGCTCGTTGGGACTAGCGGGATTGAGCAATGAGCAGTTCTTC.

The chain is built from TRBV6-2 or TRBV6-3 and TRBJ1-5, with no clear D. Germline CDR1 and CDR2: MNHEY and SVGEGT. Trimming left V 6 bases short and J 9 bases short, with 21 bases between. CDR3 length: 15 amino acids. The DNA for the CDR3 is TGTGCCAGCAGCGGGTCCGTTCGGAGGGCCGGGCCCCAGCATTTT. Encoded protein: CASSGSVRRAGPQHF.

The genes are TRBV6-2 or TRBV6-3 and TRBJ2-7; no clear D. V was cut by 8 bases and J by 2 bases, with 7 bases left in between. Germline loops: CDR1 MNHEY, CDR2 SVGEGT. This CDR3 has 11 residues. CDR3: CASADPYEQYF. CDR3 DNA: TGTGCCAGCGCGGACCCCTACGAGCAGTACTTC.